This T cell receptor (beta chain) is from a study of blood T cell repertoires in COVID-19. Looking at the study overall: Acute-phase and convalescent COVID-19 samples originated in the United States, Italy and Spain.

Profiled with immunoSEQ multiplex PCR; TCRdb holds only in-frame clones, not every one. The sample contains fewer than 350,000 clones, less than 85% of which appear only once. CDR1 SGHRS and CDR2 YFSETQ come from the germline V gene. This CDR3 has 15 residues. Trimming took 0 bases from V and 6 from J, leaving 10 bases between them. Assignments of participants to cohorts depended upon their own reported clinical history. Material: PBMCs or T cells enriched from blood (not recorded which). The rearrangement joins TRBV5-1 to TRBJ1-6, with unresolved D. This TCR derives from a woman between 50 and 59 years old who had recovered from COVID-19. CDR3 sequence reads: CASSLEAGTNSPLHF. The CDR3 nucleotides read TGCGCCAGCAGCTTGGAGGCAGGAACTAATTCACCCCTCCACTTT.